This TCR beta chain was obtained from a study of blood T cell repertoires in COVID-19. Study-level background: Some COVID-19 samples were acute and others convalescent; all came from the United States, Italy and Spain. In each case, the material was cDNA or gDNA derived from T cells, B-cell-depleted T cells, or PBMCs.

Per the original data handling: For nucleated cells, counts were estimated from reference gene primer amplification. TCRdb's table, derived via immunoSEQ multiplex PCR, lists solely in-frame clones and lacks some. Clone size and the V and J calls come from that table; the DNA yielded D and trimming. The repertoire has about 270,000 clones, around 86% of them found once; the top ten carry about an eighth. In germline, CDR1 is DFQATT, CDR2 SNEGSKA (reference sequence). The V end was cut by 3 bases, the J end by 1 base, with 10 bases between. The CDR3 totals 15 residues. This chain links TRBV20-1 with TRBJ1-6; D gene uncertain. This receptor was taken from a human donor in a cohort sampled during active COVID-19. Sequences were obtained from peripheral blood. CDR3 nucleotides: TGCAGTGCTAGTTTGGGCGCATCCTATAATTCACCCCTCCACTTT. Protein sequence: CSASLGASYNSPLHF.